These 32 T cell receptor beta chains originate from one sample sequenced in a study of CD8+CD57+ T cells in acquired aplastic anemia. The TCR beta profiling, which covered VDJ combination and CDR3 sequence, was carried out using genomic DNA as the template. TCRdb reprocessed the reads via MiXCR and lists one record per CDR3 protein. The table shows some 170,000 distinct CDR3 sequences, with about two thirds occurring only once. Before being chosen for sequencing, patients had shown CD8+CD57+ cell expansion by flow cytometry. The sample was sorted CD4+, CD8+, or CD8+CD57+ T cells (not recorded which) from PBMCs. All receptors come from a human donor with aplastic anemia.

The chain recombines TRBV10-1 with TRBJ2-7; D may match TRBD1 or TRBD2 (5 bases each). The CDR3 loop spans 13 amino acids. Germline CDR1 WNHNN, CDR2 SYGVQD (reference sequence). With 7 bases removed from V and 4 bases from J, the gap between germline ends came to 14 bases. Here the CDR3 reads CASTREGPYEQYF. CDR3 nucleotides: TGCGCCAGCACCCGCGAGGGACCTTACGAGCAGTACTTC.

This chain connects TRBV12-3 or TRBV12-4 to TRBJ2-5; no clear D gene. The V end was cut by 0 bases, the J end by 6 bases, with 5 bases between. The length of the CDR3 is 12 residues. The DNA for the CDR3 is TGTGCCAGCAGTTTAGCTTTGAAGACCCAGTACTTC. Translated: CASSLALKTQYF.

This chain joins TRBV11-3 and TRBJ2-5, with D possibly being TRBD1 (6 bases). The length of the CDR3 is 17 residues. V was pared by 4 bases and J by 5 bases, with 23 bases between. Germline CDR1 and CDR2: SGHNT and YENEEA. CDR3 amino acids: CASSSFATQGRSETQYF. As DNA, the CDR3 is TGTGCCAGCAGCTCCTTTGCGACCCAGGGGCGGTCTGAGACCCAGTACTTC.

CDR3: CSVPQGAGETQYF. CDR3 coding DNA: TGCAGCGTCCCCCAGGGGGCCGGGGAGACCCAGTACTTC. This rearrangement joins TRBV29-1 to TRBJ2-5, with TRBD1 matching over 8 bases. V was pared by 6 bases and J by 5 bases, with 8 bases of the junction left unmatched. Germline V lookup: CDR1 SQVTM, CDR2 ANQGSEA. The CDR3 has 13 residues. Complete variable domain (other parts from reference TRBV29-1 and TRBJ2-5): SAVISQKPSRDICQRGTSLTIQCQVDSQVTMMFWYRQQPGQSLTLIATANQGSEATYESGFVIDKFPISRPNLTFSTLTVSNMSPEDSSIYLCSVPQGAGETQYFGPGTRLLVL.

The chain carries TRBV24-1 and TRBJ2-1; TRBD2 agrees at 8 bases. Per the germline V gene, CDR1 is KGHDR and CDR2 is SFDVKD. Unmatched junction bases numbered 9, after V lost 9 bases and J lost 6 bases. The CDR3 covers 14 residues. The CDR3 loop reads CATRAGGGINEQFF. The CDR3 region has the DNA TGTGCCACCCGGGCGGGGGGAGGTATCAATGAGCAGTTCTTC.

The V gene is TRBV7-2, the J gene TRBJ2-1, with 7 bases identical to TRBD2. The CDR3 has 15 amino acids. In germline, CDR1 is SGHTA, CDR2 FQGNSA. The J segment lost 6 bases and the V segment lost 0 bases, leaving 5 bases of the junction unmatched. CDR3 DNA sequence: TGTGCCAGCAGCTTAGCCGGGGGGTCGCCCAATGAGCAGTTCTTC. It is translated as CASSLAGGSPNEQFF.

The rearrangement joins TRBV19 to TRBJ1-2; possible D gene TRBD1, 6 bases. The germline CDR1 and CDR2 sequences are LNHDA and SQIVND (reference sequence). The germline V and J ends were trimmed by 6 bases and 2 bases, with 10 bases remaining between them. The length of the CDR3 is 13 residues. CDR3 in amino acids: CASSDTGNYGYTF. CDR3 nucleotides: TGTGCCAGTAGCGATACAGGGAACTATGGCTACACCTTC. The whole variable domain, remainder taken from reference TRBV19 and TRBJ1-2, is DGGITQSPKYLFRKEGQNVTLSCEQNLNHDAMYWYRQDPGQGLRLIYYSQIVNDFQKGDIAEGYSVSREKKESFPLTVTSAQKNPTAFYLCASSDTGNYGYTFGSGTRLTVV.

This clonotype was recorded a few times. The V gene is TRBV6-4, the J gene TRBJ1-2; D is undetermined. The CDR3 has 15 residues. In germline, CDR1 is MRHNA, CDR2 SNTAGT. Trimming shortened V by 2 bases and J by 6 bases, and 16 bases separated the two germline ends. The CDR3 DNA sequence: TGTGCCAGCAGTGACGGGGATATGGAGAGTAATGGCTACACCTTC. Translation gives CASSDGDMESNGYTF.

V gene TRBV15 combines with J gene TRBJ1-2; possible D gene TRBD1, 5 bases. V dropped 0 bases and J dropped 3 bases, with 8 bases sitting between them. CDR3 length: 14 amino acids. The V gene's germline CDR1 is LNHNV and CDR2 YYDKDF (reference sequence). The CDR3 sequence: CATSRDQGYYGYTF. The CDR3 DNA follows: TGTGCCACCAGCAGAGACCAGGGATACTATGGCTACACCTTC.

J is TRBJ1-1 and V is TRBV7-8, with TRBD1 matching 7 bases. The V and J ends lost 5 bases and 4 bases, in that order; junction bases with no gene match: 16. The CDR3 is 17 residues long. Germline CDR1 SGHVS, CDR2 FQNEAQ. CDR3 in amino acids: CASSQDLTGALGTEAFF. The CDR3, as DNA: TGTGCCAGCAGCCAAGACTTAACAGGGGCGTTGGGCACTGAAGCTTTCTTT.

The chain uses TRBV7-3 and TRBJ2-5; tentatively, D is TRBD2 (6 bases). The V gene lost 8 bases and the J gene lost 4 bases, with 17 bases spanning the gap. The CDR3 spans 14 residues. Germline CDR1 and CDR2: SGHTA and FQGTGA. CDR3 protein: CASGQRTGGETQYF. CDR3 nucleotide sequence: TGTGCCAGCGGCCAAAGGACCGGGGGAGAGACCCAGTACTTC.

The chain carries TRBV7-8 and TRBJ2-6; TRBD2 is a possible D gene (5 bases). This CDR3 comprises 17 residues. The V gene lost 5 bases and the J gene lost 0 bases, with 14 bases spanning the gap. Germline-derived CDR1 and CDR2 are SGHVS and FQNEAQ. The CDR3 region is CASSPWEPSSGANVLTF. As DNA, the CDR3 is TGTGCCAGCAGCCCCTGGGAGCCTAGCTCTGGGGCCAACGTCCTGACTTTC.

This clonotype is a singleton in its sample. This sequence joins TRBV11-2 and TRBJ2-5, with 9 nucleotides matching TRBD1. The germline V gene has CDR1 SGHAT and CDR2 FQNNGV. This CDR3 has 17 amino acids. The V gene end was trimmed by 7 bases and the J gene end by 2 bases; junction bases not matched to a gene: 14. CDR3 sequence (DNA): TGTGCCAGCATCGTCTACAGCGGGACAGGGCGTCAAGAGACCCAGTACTTC. It yields the protein CASIVYSGTGRQETQYF.

This clonotype has a handful of counts. The CDR3, as DNA: TGTGCCAGCAGCGAGGGGACAGCCTATGGCTACACCTTC. Translated: CASSEGTAYGYTF. The rearrangement joins TRBV9 to TRBJ1-2; 7 bases are a match to TRBD1. From germline, CDR1 is SGDLS and CDR2 YYNGEE. CDR3 length equals 13 residues. The V and J ends lost 3 bases and 4 bases, in that order; junction bases with no gene match: 3.

This rearrangement joins TRBV2 to TRBJ1-2; D perhaps matches TRBD1 (5 bases). Per the germline V gene, CDR1 is SNHLY and CDR2 is FYNNEI. The CDR3 extends over 13 amino acids. Trimming left V 6 bases short and J 3 bases short, with 11 bases between. The CDR3 sequence is CASRIQEDYGYTF. DNA for the CDR3: TGTGCCAGCAGAATACAGGAGGACTATGGCTACACCTTC.

The chain combines TRBV7-2 with TRBJ2-1; no firm D call. Trimming cost V 0 bases and J 9 bases, with 3 bases left between them. The CDR3 is 11 amino acids. Germline assignment: CDR1 SGHTA and CDR2 FQGNSA. This CDR3 is CASSLASEQFF. The CDR3 region has the DNA TGTGCCAGCAGCTTAGCATCTGAGCAGTTCTTC.

V is TRBV19 and J is TRBJ1-2; TRBD1 might be the D (5 bases). This CDR3 spans 15 amino acids. Germline V gene sequence: CDR1 LNHDA, CDR2 SQIVND (reference sequence). V lost 5 bases to trimming and J lost 5 bases, with 18 bases between them. The CDR3 region is CASSARVREGYGYTF. CDR3 coding DNA: TGTGCCAGTAGTGCCCGAGTCAGGGAGGGATATGGCTACACCTTC.

V gene TRBV6-2 or TRBV6-3 combines with J gene TRBJ2-1; 10 positions agree with TRBD1. The V segment lost 5 bases and the J segment 5 bases; nucleotides outside the gene matches: 6. Germline V gene sequence: CDR1 MNHEY, CDR2 SVGEGT. This CDR3 is built from 15 residues. The CDR3 DNA is TGTGCCAGCAGTAGGGACAGGGGTACGCACAATGAGCAGTTCTTC. It codes for CASSRDRGTHNEQFF.

The chain recombines TRBV7-2 with TRBJ2-7, with D perhaps being TRBD1 or TRBD2 (6 bases each). Per the germline V gene, CDR1 is SGHTA and CDR2 is FQGNSA. The CDR3 loop spans 15 amino acids. Trimming pared 1 base from V and 3 bases from J, leaving 13 bases between. The CDR3 region is CASSLVGGPDYEQYF. CDR3 DNA: TGTGCCAGCAGCTTAGTTGGGGGGCCCGACTACGAGCAGTACTTC.

The chain employs TRBV24-1 and TRBJ1-1, with 8 nucleotides matching TRBD1. J lost 2 bases, V lost 9 bases, and 7 bases had no gene match. This CDR3 contains 14 residues. Germline V gene sequence: CDR1 KGHDR, CDR2 SFDVKD. CDR3 nucleotides: TGTGCCACCCGGGCAGGGGGCGGAAACACTGAAGCTTTCTTT. This translates into CATRAGGGNTEAFF.

The chain has TRBV29-1 and TRBJ1-1; 8 bases are a match to TRBD1. CDR1 is SQVTM and CDR2 is ANQGSEA in the germline V gene. V dropped 7 bases and J dropped 1; count of bases not matched to a gene: 5. This CDR3 is built from 13 residues. CDR3 nucleotides: TGCAGCGCACTCGACAGGGGGAACACTGAAGCTTTCTTT. Encoded protein: CSALDRGNTEAFF.

A note on this clonotype: The conserved final phenylalanine or tryptophan is absent from the CDR3, which likely points to a read error. The V gene is TRBV5-4, the J gene TRBJ2-7, with TRBD1 as a possible D gene (5 bases). Germline V lookup: CDR1 SGHNT, CDR2 YYREEE (reference sequence). V lost 5 bases to trimming and J lost 7 bases, with 16 bases between them. This CDR3 region has 13 residues. The CDR3 DNA reads as TGTGCCAGCAGTAATAAACAGGTGGGAGAGCAGTACTTA. Translating gives CASSNKQVGEQYL.

A remark on this clonotype: This is likely a read error, given that the CDR3 carries no conserved phenylalanine or tryptophan at its end. The V and J genes are TRBV9 and TRBJ2-2, with no clear D. Germline-derived CDR1 and CDR2 are SGDLS and YYNGEE. Between the trimmed V and J ends, which lost 2 bases and 8 bases, there was a span of 7 bases. The CDR3 has 12 amino acids. CDR3 nucleotide sequence: TGTGCCAGCAGCGTCCGGGTGGGGGAGCTGTTTCTT. It translates to CASSVRVGELFL.

The chain couples TRBV9 to TRBJ1-2; D gene ambiguous. Germline values: CDR1 SGDLS, CDR2 YYNGEE. This CDR3 comprises 14 residues. The V end lost 4 bases, the J end lost 4 bases, and 14 bases lay between the germline ends. The CDR3 sequence is CASSPDGEGYGYTF. CDR3 coding DNA: TGTGCCAGCAGCCCCGACGGGGAAGGCTATGGCTACACCTTC.

V usage is TRBV7-6 and J usage is TRBJ2-7; 16 bases align to TRBD2. Losses at the gene ends were 6 bases for V and 5 bases for J; bases not matched to a gene: 10. This CDR3 region has 17 residues. CDR1 and CDR2 (germline): SGHVS, FNYEAQ. The DNA for the CDR3 is TGTGCCAGCAGAAACCCGGGACTAGCGGGGGGGCCTGACGAGCAGTACTTC. This gives the protein CASRNPGLAGGPDEQYF.

The chain has TRBV6-5 and TRBJ2-5; no firm D call. Germline V gives CDR1 MNHEY, CDR2 SVGAGI. This CDR3 contains 14 residues. Between the trimmed V and J ends, which lost 6 bases and 2 bases, there was a span of 13 bases. Here the CDR3 DNA reads TGTGCCAGCAGCTTGGTTTGGGGACAAGAGACCCAGTACTTC. Encoded protein: CASSLVWGQETQYF.

The chain employs TRBV6-5 and TRBJ1-2, with 7 positions matching TRBD1. Germline values: CDR1 MNHEY, CDR2 SVGAGI. The V segment lost 3 bases and the J segment 2 bases; nucleotides outside the gene matches: 9. CDR3 length equals 16 residues. This chain's CDR3 is CASSYQPGQTNYGYTF. DNA of the CDR3: TGTGCCAGCAGTTATCAACCGGGACAGACAAACTATGGCTACACCTTC.

The gene calls are TRBV2 and TRBJ2-7, with 7 bases fitting TRBD2. CDR3 length equals 17 residues. Per germline, CDR1 SNHLY and CDR2 FYNNEI. V dropped 5 bases and J dropped 4; count of bases not matched to a gene: 17. CDR3 in amino acids: CASSKLLGLAAPYEQYF. CDR3 bases: TGTGCCAGCAGTAAATTGTTGGGTCTAGCGGCCCCTTACGAGCAGTACTTC.

The J gene is TRBJ1-6, the V gene TRBV20-1, with D maybe TRBD1 (5 bases). Per the germline V gene, CDR1 is DFQATT and CDR2 is SNEGSKA (reference sequence). This CDR3 comprises 13 residues. V was trimmed by 6 bases and J by 9 bases, leaving 15 bases between them. In nucleotides, the CDR3 is TGCAGTGCAGACTTGGGGACGGCTTCACCCCTCCACTTT. This translates into CSADLGTASPLHF.

There are many counts of this clonotype. The gene calls are TRBV25-1 and TRBJ1-4, with D possibly being TRBD1 (5 bases). The V end lost 1 base, the J end lost 8 bases, and 20 bases lay between the germline ends. The V gene's germline CDR1 is MGHDK and CDR2 SYGVNS. This CDR3 spans 17 amino acids. CDR3 DNA: TGTGCCAGCAGTGAATTGGGCCAGGGAAGGTTACAGGAAAAACTGTTTTTT. Its translation: CASSELGQGRLQEKLFF.

The chain is built from TRBV19 and TRBJ1-5, with 8 bases identical to TRBD1. V shed 6 bases and J 4 bases; nucleotides not matched to a gene: 8. The length of the CDR3 is 15 residues. Germline loops: CDR1 LNHDA, CDR2 SQIVND (reference sequence). This chain's CDR3 is CASSRWTGQNQPQHF. CDR3 DNA: TGTGCCAGTAGCCGGTGGACAGGGCAAAATCAGCCCCAGCATTTT.

This clonotype appeared once. The chain employs TRBV7-2 and TRBJ2-1; 7 bases are shared with TRBD1. Germline V CDR1 and CDR2: SGHTA, FQGNSA. The CDR3 extends over 15 amino acids. V trimming: 4 bases; J trimming: 3 bases; junction bases outside the gene matches: 6. The CDR3 loop is CASSSRDRSYNEQFF. The CDR3 bases are TGTGCCAGCAGCTCCCGGGACAGAAGCTACAATGAGCAGTTCTTC.